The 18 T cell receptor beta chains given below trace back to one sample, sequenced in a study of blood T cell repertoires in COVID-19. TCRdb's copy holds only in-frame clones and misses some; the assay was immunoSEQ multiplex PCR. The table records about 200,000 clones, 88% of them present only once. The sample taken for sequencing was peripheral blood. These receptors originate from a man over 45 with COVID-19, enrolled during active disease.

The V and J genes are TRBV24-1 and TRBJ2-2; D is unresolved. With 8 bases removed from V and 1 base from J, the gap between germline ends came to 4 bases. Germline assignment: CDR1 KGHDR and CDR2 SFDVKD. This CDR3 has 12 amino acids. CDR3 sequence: CATIGNTGELFF. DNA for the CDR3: TGTGCCACCATCGGGAACACCGGGGAGCTGTTTTTT.

The CDR3 spells CATSTSTPRDRTRVGELFF. CDR3 coding DNA: TGTGCCACCAGCACCTCCACCCCCAGGGACAGAACTAGGGTCGGGGAGCTGTTTTTT. The J gene is TRBJ2-2, the V gene TRBV15, with 7 bases identical to TRBD1. Per germline, CDR1 LNHNV and CDR2 YYDKDF (reference sequence). CDR3 length: 19 residues. V gave up 4 bases and J gave up 7 bases; unmatched junction bases: 21.

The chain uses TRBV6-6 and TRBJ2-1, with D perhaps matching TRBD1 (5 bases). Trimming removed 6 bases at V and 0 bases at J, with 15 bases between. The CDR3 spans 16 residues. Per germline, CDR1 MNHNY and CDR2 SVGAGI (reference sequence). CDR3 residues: CASSLDRLGSYNEQFF. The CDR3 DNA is TGTGCCAGCAGCCTTGACAGATTGGGCTCCTACAATGAGCAGTTCTTC.

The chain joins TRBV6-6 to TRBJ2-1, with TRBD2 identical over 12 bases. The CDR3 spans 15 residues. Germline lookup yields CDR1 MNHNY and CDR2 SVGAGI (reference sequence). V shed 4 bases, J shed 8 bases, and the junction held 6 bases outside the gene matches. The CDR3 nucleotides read TGTGCCAGCAGTTCCATGACTAGCGGGAGAGATGAGCAGTTCTTC. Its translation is CASSSMTSGRDEQFF.

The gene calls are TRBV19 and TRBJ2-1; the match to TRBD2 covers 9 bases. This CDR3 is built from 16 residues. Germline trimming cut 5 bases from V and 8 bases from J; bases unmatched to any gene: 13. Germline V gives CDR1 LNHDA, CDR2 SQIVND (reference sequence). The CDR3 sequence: CASSPSVASGNYEQFF. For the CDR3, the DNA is TGTGCCAGTAGTCCGTCTGTGGCTAGCGGGAACTATGAGCAGTTCTTC.

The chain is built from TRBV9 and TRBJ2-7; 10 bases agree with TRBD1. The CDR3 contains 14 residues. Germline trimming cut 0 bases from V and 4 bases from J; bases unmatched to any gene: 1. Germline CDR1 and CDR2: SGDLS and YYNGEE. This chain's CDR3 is CASSVADRGYEQYF. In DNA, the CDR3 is TGTGCCAGCAGCGTAGCGGACAGGGGGTACGAGCAGTACTTC.

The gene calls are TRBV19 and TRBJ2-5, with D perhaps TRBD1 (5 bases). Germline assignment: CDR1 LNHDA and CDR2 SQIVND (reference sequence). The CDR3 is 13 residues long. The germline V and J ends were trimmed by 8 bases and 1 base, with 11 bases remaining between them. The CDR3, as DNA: TGTGCCAGTGGGCTGGGGCCCCAAGAGACCCAGTACTTC. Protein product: CASGLGPQETQYF.

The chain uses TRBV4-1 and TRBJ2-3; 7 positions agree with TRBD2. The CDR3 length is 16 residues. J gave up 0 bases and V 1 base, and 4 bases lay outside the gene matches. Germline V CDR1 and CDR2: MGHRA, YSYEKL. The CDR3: CASSQGSGISTDTQYF. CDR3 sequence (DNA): TGCGCCAGCAGCCAAGGGAGCGGGATTAGCACAGATACGCAGTATTTT.

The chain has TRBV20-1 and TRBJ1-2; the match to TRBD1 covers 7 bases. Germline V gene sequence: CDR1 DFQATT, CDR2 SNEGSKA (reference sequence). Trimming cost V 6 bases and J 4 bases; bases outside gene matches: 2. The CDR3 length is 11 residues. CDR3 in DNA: TGCAGTGCGGGACAGATCTATGGCTACACCTTC. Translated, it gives CSAGQIYGYTF.

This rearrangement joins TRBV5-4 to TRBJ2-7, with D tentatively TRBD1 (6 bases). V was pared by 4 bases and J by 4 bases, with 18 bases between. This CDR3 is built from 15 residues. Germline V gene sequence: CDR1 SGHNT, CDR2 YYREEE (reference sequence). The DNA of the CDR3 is TGTGCCAGCAGCCCCGGGACCACCAGGGGTTACGAGCAGTACTTC. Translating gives CASSPGTTRGYEQYF.

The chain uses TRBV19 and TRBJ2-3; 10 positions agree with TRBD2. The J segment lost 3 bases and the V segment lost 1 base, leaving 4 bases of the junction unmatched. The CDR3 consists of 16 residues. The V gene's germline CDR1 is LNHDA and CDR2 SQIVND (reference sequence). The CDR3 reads CASSIGTSGVTDTQYF. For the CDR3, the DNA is TGTGCCAGTAGTATAGGCACTAGCGGGGTTACAGATACGCAGTATTTT.

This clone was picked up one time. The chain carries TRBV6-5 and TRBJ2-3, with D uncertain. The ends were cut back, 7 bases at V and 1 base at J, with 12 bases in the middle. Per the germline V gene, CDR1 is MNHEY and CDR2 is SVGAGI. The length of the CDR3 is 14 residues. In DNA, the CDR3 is TGTGCCAGCAAACTGGCTGAGGGCACAGATACGCAGTATTTT. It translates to CASKLAEGTDTQYF.

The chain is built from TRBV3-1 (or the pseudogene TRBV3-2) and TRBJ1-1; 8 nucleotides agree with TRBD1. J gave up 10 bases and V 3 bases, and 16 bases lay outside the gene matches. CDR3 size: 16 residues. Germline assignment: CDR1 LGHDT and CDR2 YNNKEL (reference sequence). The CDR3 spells CASSHRGTGYRGGAFF. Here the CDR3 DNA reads TGTGCCAGCAGCCATCGCGGGACAGGATATAGGGGGGGAGCTTTCTTT.

The CDR3: CASSKTEIQETQYF. CDR3 nucleotides: TGTGCCAGTAGTAAGACAGAAATCCAAGAGACCCAGTACTTC. The chain recombines TRBV19 with TRBJ2-5; possibly TRBD1 for D (5 bases). The CDR3 is 14 amino acids. Between the trimmed V and J ends, which lost 4 bases and 1 base, there was a span of 10 bases. Per germline, CDR1 LNHDA and CDR2 SQIVND (reference sequence).

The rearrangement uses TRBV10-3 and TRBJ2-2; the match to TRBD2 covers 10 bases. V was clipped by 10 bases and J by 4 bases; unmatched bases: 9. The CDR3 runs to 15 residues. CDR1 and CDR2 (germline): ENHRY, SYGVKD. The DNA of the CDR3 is TGTGCCACCGGGGCTAGCGGGAGTGGCACCGGGGAGCTGTTTTTT. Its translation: CATGASGSGTGELFF.

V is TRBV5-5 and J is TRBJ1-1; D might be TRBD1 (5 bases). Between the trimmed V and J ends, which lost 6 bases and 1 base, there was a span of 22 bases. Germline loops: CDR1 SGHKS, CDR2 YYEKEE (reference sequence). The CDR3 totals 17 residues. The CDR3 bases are TGTGCCAGCACAACCTTACCCCAGGGCAGGAAGAACACTGAAGCTTTCTTT. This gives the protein CASTTLPQGRKNTEAFF.

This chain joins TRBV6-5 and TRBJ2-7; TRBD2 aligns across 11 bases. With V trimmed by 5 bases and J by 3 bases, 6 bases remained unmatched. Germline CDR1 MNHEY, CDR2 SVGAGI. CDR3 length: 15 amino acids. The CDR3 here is CASSQGLAEIYEQYF. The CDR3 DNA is TGTGCCAGCAGTCAGGGACTAGCGGAAATCTACGAGCAGTACTTC.

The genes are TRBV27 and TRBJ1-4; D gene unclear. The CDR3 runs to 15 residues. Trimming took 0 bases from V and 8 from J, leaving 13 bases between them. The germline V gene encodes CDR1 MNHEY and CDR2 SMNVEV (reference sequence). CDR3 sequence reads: CASSLSVGRGEKLFF. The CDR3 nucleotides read TGTGCCAGCAGTTTATCGGTAGGAAGAGGAGAAAAACTGTTTTTT. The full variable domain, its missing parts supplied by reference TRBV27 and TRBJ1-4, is EAQVTQNPRYLITVTGKKLTVTCSQNMNHEYMSWYRQDPGLGLRQIYYSMNVEVTDKGDVPEGYKVSRKEKRNFPLILESPSPNQTSLYFCASSLSVGRGEKLFFGSGTQLSVL.